The text below deals with one T cell receptor beta chain. The antigen is not known. The record originates from a study of T cells in Graves' hyperthyroidism and ophthalmopathy. The germline gives CDR1 ENHRY, CDR2 SYGVKD. V was pared by 3 bases and J by 0 bases, with 5 bases between. The CDR3 has 13 residues. Amplification targeted TCR beta CDR3 regions from RNA transcripts. During a first-round RT-PCR of the TCR CDR3, the HTBI primer set was used. From the multiplex PCR reads, TCRdb called clonotypes with MiXCR, one entry per CDR3 protein. The sample lists about 640,000 distinct CDR3 sequences; about a fifth were seen once. Clinical symptoms, serum thyroxine and TRAb, thyroid ultrasound and orbital computed tomography were used for the diagnoses. Study-wide findings and caveats: A 13 V-J signature model discriminated ophthalmopathy versus stable hyperthyroidism.

The sequence came from a man aged 30 to 39 with Graves' ophthalmopathy. The source material was blood. The chain recombines TRBV10-3 with TRBJ1-2; no reliable D call. CDR3 sequence: CAISEGANYGYTF. For the CDR3, the DNA is TGTGCCATCAGTGAAGGAGCTAACTATGGCTACACCTTC.